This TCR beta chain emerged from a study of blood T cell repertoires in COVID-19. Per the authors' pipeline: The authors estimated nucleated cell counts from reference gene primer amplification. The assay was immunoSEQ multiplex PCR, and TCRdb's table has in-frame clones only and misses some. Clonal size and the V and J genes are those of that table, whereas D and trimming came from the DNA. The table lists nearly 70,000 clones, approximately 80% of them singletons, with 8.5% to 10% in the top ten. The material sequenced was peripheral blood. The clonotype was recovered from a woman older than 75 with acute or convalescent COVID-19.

The CDR3 DNA reads as TGTGCCAGCAGTTACTATTCAGGGGGCGGGGGTGAGCAGTTCTTC. It codes for CASSYYSGGGGEQFF. The genes are TRBV6-5 and TRBJ2-1; TRBD1 might be the D (8 bases). Germline assignment: CDR1 MNHEY and CDR2 SVGAGI. The CDR3 has 15 residues. V was trimmed by 1 base and J by 9 bases, leaving 16 bases between them.